Listed below are T cell receptor beta chains from one sample, sequenced in a study of spatial heterogeneity in lung cancer. TCRdb called the 5' RACE reads again in MiXCR, with one record for every CDR3 protein. The sample has just under 95,000 distinct CDR3 sequences, about an eighth seen once. Sequencing was performed on PBMCs, taken at surgery. Source of these receptors: a male donor with early-stage non-small cell lung cancer. The CDR3 runs from the conserved cysteine through the conserved F or W. The D gene is left open where the match is weak. Not every row has a clone size; where given, it reads once, few, many or a size class.

TRBJ2-1	few	TRBV7-9	TRBD2	CASSLNAGLAANEQFF	TGTGCCAGCAGCCTTAACGCGGGACTAGCCGCTAATGAGCAGTTCTTC
TRBJ2-7	many	TRBV5-1	NA	CASSSDSLGEQYF	TGCGCCAGCAGCTCGGACTCCCTGGGGGAGCAGTACTTC
TRBJ2-7	many	TRBV20-1	TRBD2	CSAPHGTSGGWTYEQYF	TGCAGTGCCCCACACGGGACTAGCGGAGGGTGGACCTACGAGCAGTACTTC
TRBJ1-5	NA	TRBV7-9	NA	CASSLGGGQPQHF	TGTGCCAGCAGCTTAGGGGGAGGACAGCCCCAGCATTTT
TRBJ2-4	many	TRBV7-3	TRBD1	CASSPSTGTKNIQYF	TGTGCCAGCAGCCCGTCGACAGGGACCAAAAACATTCAGTACTTC
TRBJ2-7	many	TRBV28	NA	CASSSHEQYF	TGTGCCAGCAGTTCCCACGAGCAGTACTTC
TRBJ1-1	NA	TRBV10-3	TRBD1	CAISESRQGAGAEAFF	TGTGCCATCAGTGAGTCGAGGCAGGGGGCAGGAGCTGAAGCTTTCTTT
TRBJ2-1	few	TRBV23-1	NA	CASSHPGGTGIYNEQFF	TGCGCCAGCAGTCACCCGGGGGGCACAGGGATCTACAATGAGCAGTTCTTC
TRBJ2-5	many	TRBV7-9	NA	CASSSEGETQYF	TGTGCCAGCAGCTCGGAGGGAGAGACCCAGTACTTC
TRBJ1-1	NA	TRBV24-1	TRBD1	CATRVGQGNTEAFF	TGTGCCACCAGGGTGGGACAGGGGAACACTGAAGCTTTCTTT
TRBJ2-5	few	TRBV5-1	TRBD1	CASSLEGQGVETQYF	TGCGCCAGCAGCTTGGAGGGGCAGGGGGTAGAGACCCAGTACTTC
TRBJ1-5	few	TRBV20-1	NA	CSASSINQPQHF	TGCAGTGCTAGTAGTATTAATCAGCCCCAGCATTTT
TRBJ2-2	NA	TRBV12-3/TRBV12-4	NA	CASSFRVPTGELFF	TGTGCCAGCAGTTTTAGGGTCCCCACCGGGGAGCTGTTTTTT
TRBJ1-6	few	TRBV20-1	TRBD1	CSAPQGGNSPLHF	TGCAGTGCTCCCCAGGGGGGTAATTCACCCCTCCACTTT
TRBJ2-3	NA	TRBV20-1	TRBD2	CSASPAGGSTDTQYF	TGCAGTGCTAGTCCAGCGGGGGGAAGCACAGATACGCAGTATTTT
TRBJ2-2	NA	TRBV20-1	NA	CSARDEPDELFF	TGCAGTGCTAGAGATGAGCCCGACGAGCTGTTTTTT
TRBJ1-5	NA	TRBV7-2	NA	CASSQTASNQPQHF	TGTGCCAGCAGCCAGACAGCCAGCAATCAGCCCCAGCATTTT
TRBJ2-2	few	TRBV10-2	NA	CASSVGGAHGELFF	TGCGCCAGCAGTGTTGGGGGGGCTCACGGGGAGCTGTTTTTT
TRBJ1-3	NA	TRBV19	TRBD1	CATRDRERSGNTIYF	TGTGCCACCCGGGACAGAGAACGCTCTGGAAACACCATATATTTT
TRBJ2-1	few	TRBV7-2	TRBD2	CASSLSSGRAHEQFF	TGTGCCAGCAGCTTAAGTAGCGGGAGGGCGCATGAGCAGTTCTTC
TRBJ2-7	few	TRBV12-3/TRBV12-4	NA	CASSLMESSEQYF	TGTGCCAGCAGTTTAATGGAGTCATCCGAGCAGTACTTC
TRBJ1-5	few	TRBV7-6	NA	CASSFTDNQPQHF	TGTGCCAGCAGCTTCACGGACAATCAGCCCCAGCATTTT
TRBJ2-3	few	TRBV18	TRBD2	CASSRLAGADTQYF	TGTGCCAGCTCACGACTAGCGGGAGCAGATACGCAGTATTTT
TRBJ2-5	few	TRBV7-2	NA	CASSLTRVTREETQYF	TGTGCCAGCAGCCTTACCCGTGTAACGCGGGAAGAGACCCAGTACTTC
TRBJ2-3	many	TRBV9	TRBD1	CASNPQGIDTQYF	TGTGCCAGCAACCCACAGGGGATAGATACGCAGTATTTT
TRBJ2-3	NA	TRBV27	TRBD2	CASSPGRTSGSRDTQYF	TGTGCCAGCAGTCCCGGGCGTACTAGCGGGAGTCGGGATACGCAGTATTTT
TRBJ2-3	few	TRBV20-1	NA	CSARDLAPSAADTQYF	TGCAGTGCTAGAGATCTGGCACCCAGCGCCGCAGATACGCAGTATTTT
TRBJ2-1	few	TRBV5-1	TRBD2	CASSLDRGGRGEQFF	TGCGCCAGCAGCTTGGACCGGGGGGGCCGTGGTGAGCAGTTCTTC
TRBJ2-5	many	TRBV11-1	TRBD1	CASSPRQGAFGETQYF	TGTGCCAGCAGCCCACGACAGGGGGCTTTCGGAGAGACCCAGTACTTC
TRBJ1-4	NA	TRBV27	NA	CASRGNRAVDEKLFF	TGTGCCAGCAGGGGCAACAGGGCCGTAGATGAAAAACTGTTTTTT
TRBJ2-3	NA	TRBV18	NA	CASSPQGVGDTQYF	TGTGCCAGCTCACCACAGGGTGTGGGCGATACGCAGTATTTT
TRBJ2-7	NA	TRBV20-1	NA	CSARDWDYEQYF	TGCAGTGCTAGAGATTGGGACTACGAGCAGTACTTC
TRBJ1-5	many	TRBV19	TRBD1	CASTILTGGSNQPQHF	TGTGCCAGTACCATCCTGACAGGGGGTAGCAATCAGCCCCAGCATTTT
TRBJ2-3	few	TRBV20-1	TRBD2	CSAPSGGGTDTQYF	TGCAGTGCCCCCTCCGGGGGGGGCACAGATACGCAGTATTTT
TRBJ1-5	NA	TRBV29-1	NA	CSVGGEGNQPQHF	TGCAGCGTTGGGGGGGAAGGCAATCAGCCCCAGCATTTT
TRBJ1-2	many	TRBV6-5	NA	CASRRVGRSYGYTF	TGTGCCAGCAGAAGGGTGGGGCGAAGCTATGGCTACACCTTC
TRBJ1-2	many	TRBV5-1	TRBD1	CASSPTARTGEGSYGYTF	TGCGCCAGCAGCCCAACGGCCCGGACAGGGGAAGGGAGCTATGGCTACACCTTC
TRBJ2-7	NA	TRBV18	NA	CASSPPGRSYEQYF	TGTGCCAGCTCACCACCGGGCCGATCCTACGAGCAGTACTTC
TRBJ1-4	few	TRBV7-2	NA	CASSLSGGPVEKLFF	TGTGCCAGCAGCTTAAGTGGGGGCCCCGTTGAAAAACTGTTTTTT
TRBJ2-3	NA	TRBV4-1	TRBD1	CASSRDRGTDTQYF	TGCGCCAGCAGCCGGGACAGGGGCACAGATACGCAGTATTTT
TRBJ2-5	few	TRBV5-1	NA	CASSDRAPGETQYF	TGCGCCAGCAGCGACAGAGCCCCTGGAGAGACCCAGTACTTC
TRBJ2-1	few	TRBV7-2	TRBD1	CASSTTGADYNEQFF	TGTGCCAGCAGCACGACAGGGGCCGACTACAATGAGCAGTTCTTC
TRBJ2-7	NA	TRBV7-9	NA	CASSLYAEQYF	TGTGCCAGCAGCCTTTACGCCGAGCAGTACTTC
TRBJ2-1	few	TRBV19	NA	CASSISGLLYNEQFF	TGTGCCAGTAGTATTTCCGGACTACTATACAATGAGCAGTTCTTC
TRBJ1-5	NA	TRBV2	NA	CASRRRGSDQPQHF	TGTGCCAGCAGGCGACGGGGGAGTGACCAGCCCCAGCATTTT
TRBJ2-1	NA	TRBV28	NA	CASTLRTVQFF	TGTGCCAGCACCCTTAGAACCGTCCAGTTCTTC
TRBJ2-1	few	TRBV7-2	NA	CASSLSLSSYNEQFF	TGTGCCAGCAGCTTAAGCCTGAGCTCCTACAATGAGCAGTTCTTC
TRBJ1-6	few	TRBV27	TRBD1	CTSSLGMTGTGGSPLHF	TGCACCAGCAGTTTAGGGATGACCGGGACAGGGGGATCACCCCTCCACTTT
TRBJ2-7	NA	TRBV20-1	NA	CSARGNSYEQYF	TGCAGTGCCCGGGGAAACTCCTACGAGCAGTACTTC
TRBJ1-4	many	TRBV5-6	NA	CASSLGRDEKLFF	TGTGCCAGCAGCTTGGGCAGGGATGAAAAACTGTTTTTT
TRBJ2-7	few	TRBV5-1	NA	CASSLDTDYEQYF	TGCGCCAGCAGCTTGGATACAGACTACGAGCAGTACTTC